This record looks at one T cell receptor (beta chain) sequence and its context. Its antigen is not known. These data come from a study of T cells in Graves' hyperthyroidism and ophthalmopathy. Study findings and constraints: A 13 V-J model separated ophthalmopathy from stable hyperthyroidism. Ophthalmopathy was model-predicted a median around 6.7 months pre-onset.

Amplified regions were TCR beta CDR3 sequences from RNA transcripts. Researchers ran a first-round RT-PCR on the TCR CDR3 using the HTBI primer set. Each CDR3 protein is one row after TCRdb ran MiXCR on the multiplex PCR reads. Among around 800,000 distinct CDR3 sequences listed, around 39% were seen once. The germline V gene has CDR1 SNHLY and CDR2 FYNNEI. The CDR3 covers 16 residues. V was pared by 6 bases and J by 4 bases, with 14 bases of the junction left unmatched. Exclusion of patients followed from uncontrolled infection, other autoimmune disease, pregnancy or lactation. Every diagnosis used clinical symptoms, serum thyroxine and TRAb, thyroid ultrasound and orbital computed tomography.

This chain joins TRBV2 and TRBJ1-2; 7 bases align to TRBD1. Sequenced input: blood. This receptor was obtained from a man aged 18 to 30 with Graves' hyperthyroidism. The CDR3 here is CASRPGTAAGGYGYTF. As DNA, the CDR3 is TGTGCCAGCAGACCCGGGACAGCCGCCGGGGGCTATGGCTACACCTTC.